The rows below give T cell receptor beta chains drawn from one sample of a study of beta chain features in type 1 diabetes. Profiling relied on immunoSEQ multiplex PCR, and the TCRdb table lists in-frame clones only, not all of them. The table shows some 900,000 clones, with roughly a sixth occurring only once. Sequenced: naive CD4+ T cells from blood. The receptors stem from a young woman in good health. The CDR3 runs from the conserved cysteine through the conserved F or W. Each record gives: D gene, clone size, J gene, V gene, CDR3 DNA, CDR3 protein. The D gene is left open where the match is weak. The size field is filled for only some rows; it gives once, few, many or a size class.

. few TRBJ1-1 TRBV2 TGTGCCAGCAGTTACAACAGGGTAGAATCTGAAGCTTTCTTT CASSYNRVESEAFF
. few TRBJ2-3 TRBV19 TGTGCCAGTAGTAACCGAGGGCGAGATACGCAGTATTTT CASSNRGRDTQYF
TRBD2 . TRBJ2-6 TRBV10-3 TGTGCCAGCAGGAAAGCGGGAGTGGTTGGGGCCAACGTCCTGACTTTC CASRKAGVVGANVLTF
TRBD1 few TRBJ2-1 TRBV19 TGTGCCAGTAATTACGGGACAGCCTCCTACAATGAGCAGTTCTTC CASNYGTASYNEQFF
TRBD2 few TRBJ2-3 TRBV7-3 TGTGCCAGCAGCTTACGACTAGCGGGTACAGATACGCAGTATTTT CASSLRLAGTDTQYF
TRBD2 . TRBJ2-3 TRBV18 TGTGCCAGCTCACCACGGCGAGCGGGGACAGATACGCAGTATTTT CASSPRRAGTDTQYF
. . TRBJ2-3 TRBV5-4 TGTGCCAGCAGCTCCGGGCGAGGGCGCACAGATACGCAGTATTTT CASSSGRGRTDTQYF
. few TRBJ1-1 TRBV11-2 TGTGCCAGCAGCTCGGTGGCCCTGAACACTGAAGCTTTCTTT CASSSVALNTEAFF
. . TRBJ2-5 TRBV4-2 TGTGCCAGCAGCCCGGCGGGCGGAGGGCAACAAGAGACCCAGTACTTC CASSPAGGGQQETQYF
. few TRBJ2-1 TRBV7-2 TGTGCCAGCAGCTTATGGGTGGCGAATGTCAATGAGCAGTTCTTC CASSLWVANVNEQFF
TRBD2 . TRBJ2-1 TRBV18 TGTGCCAGCTCAGAAAGACTAGCGGGATCAAGCTATGAGCAGTTCTTC CASSERLAGSSYEQFF
. few TRBJ2-7 TRBV6-1 TGTGCCAGCAGTGAAGCCGTGACCGTAACAGGGATTACCGCCCGCGAGCAGTACTTC CASSEAVTVTGITAREQYF
. . TRBJ2-3 TRBV7-2 TGTGCCAGCAGCTTAGGCTTGGCGGTACGGGGCGCTAGCACAGATACGCAGTATTTT CASSLGLAVRGASTDTQYF
. many TRBJ2-1 TRBV4-3 TGCGCCAGCAGCCAACAAGCCTACTCCTACAATGAGCAGTTCTTC CASSQQAYSYNEQFF
TRBD2 . TRBJ2-1 TRBV7-9 TGTGCCAGCAGCCGATCCGGGGCCGGCGGGAGCGGGGAGCAGTTCTTC CASSRSGAGGSGEQFF
. few TRBJ1-3 TRBV19 TGTGCCAGTAGCAGGACCGCTGGGAACACCATATATTTT CASSRTAGNTIYF
. few TRBJ2-2 TRBV19 TGTGCCAGTAGTATCTGGGTTCTAAGCCGAGCCGGGGAGCTGTTTTTT CASSIWVLSRAGELFF
TRBD1 . TRBJ1-2 TRBV27 TGTGCCAGCAGTTTACGAGCCAACAGGGGTGATGGCTACACCTTC CASSLRANRGDGYTF
. few TRBJ2-7 TRBV5-4 TGCGCCAGCAGCCAAGGGTTCCGAGACAGGACCTTCACTGACGAGCAGTACTTC CASSQGFRDRTFTDEQYF
. . TRBJ2-1 TRBV18 TGTGCCAGCTCACCAAGGAACAATGAGCAGTTCTTC CASSPRNNEQFF
TRBD1 few TRBJ2-1 TRBV7-2 TGTGCCAGCAGCTTAGGGACAGGAGTATACAATGAGCAGTTCTTC CASSLGTGVYNEQFF
. . TRBJ2-1 TRBV20-1 TGCAGTGCTAGTGGCTTTGAGCAGTTCTTC CSASGFEQFF
. few TRBJ2-7 TRBV2 TGTGCCAGCAGGGTGTTTATCTCCTACGAGCAGTACTTC CASRVFISYEQYF
TRBD1 few TRBJ1-1 TRBV4-1 TGCGCCAGCAGCCAAGAATCGGGACAGTTCTTAGAAGCTTTCTTT CASSQESGQFLEAFF
. . TRBJ2-7 TRBV7-8 TGTGCCAGCAGCTTAAACGTGGGAGCCTACGAGCAGTACTTC CASSLNVGAYEQYF
. few TRBJ2-3 TRBV7-2 TGTGCCAGCAGCTTACTCACAGATATGGCGCAGTATTTT CASSLLTDMAQYF
. few TRBJ2-7 TRBV28 TGTGCCAGCAGGCGCCGGTGGGGCGGGTCTAGCGAGCAGTACTTC CASRRRWGGSSEQYF
. . TRBJ2-5 TRBV7-8 TGTGCCAGCAGGTTAAGGTGGCTAGCCGAGACCCAGTACTTC CASRLRWLAETQYF
TRBD1 . TRBJ1-2 TRBV7-6 TGTGCCAGCAGCTTAGCGTCTGGGACAGGCCGCGGGGGCTACACCTTC CASSLASGTGRGGYTF
. few TRBJ2-2 TRBV5-1 TGCGCCAGCAGCTTGCTTGGAAGCGGCACCGGGGAGCTGTTTTTT CASSLLGSGTGELFF
TRBD2 . TRBJ2-3 TRBV28 TGTGCCAGCAGCAAGGGACTAGCGGGGCGGGCGCAGTATTTT CASSKGLAGRAQYF
TRBD1 . TRBJ2-7 TRBV28 TGTGCCAGCAGCCGAGGCGGGACAGGGGGATACGAGCAGTACTTC CASSRGGTGGYEQYF
. few TRBJ1-4 TRBV27 TGTGCCAGCAGTTTAAGCCATGTTGGTGAAAAACTGTTTTTT CASSLSHVGEKLFF
TRBD2 few TRBJ2-7 TRBV11-2 TGTGCCAGCAGCTCCTCTGGACTAGCGGCCCATTCAGGCGAGCAGTACTTC CASSSSGLAAHSGEQYF
TRBD1 . TRBJ1-2 TRBV6-5 TGTGCCAGCAGAGACAGGGAGTACACCTTC CASRDREYTF
. . TRBJ1-3 TRBV7-9 TGTGCCAGCAGCCCGGGGATCGGATTCTCTGGAAACACCATATATTTT CASSPGIGFSGNTIYF
TRBD2 few TRBJ2-1 TRBV7-8 TGTGCCAGCAGCTTAGAAAGACTAGCGGGCTCGTACAATGAGCAGTTCTTC CASSLERLAGSYNEQFF
. . TRBJ2-7 TRBV23-1 TGCGCCAGCACCGTACTTGTTTCCCGTCGCTACGAGCAGTACTTC CASTVLVSRRYEQYF
TRBD1 . TRBJ2-7 TRBV28 TGTGCCAGCGCCTCTTGGGGGGACAGGGGATCCTACGAGCAGTACTTC CASASWGDRGSYEQYF
. . TRBJ2-7 TRBV28 TGTGCCAGCAGTTTAGACCCCTACTACGAGCAGTACTTC CASSLDPYYEQYF
. . TRBJ1-3 TRBV9 TGTGCCAGCAGCCCCCCGGGGTCGGAAGGAAACACCATATATTTT CASSPPGSEGNTIYF
. few TRBJ2-1 TRBV23-1 TGCGCCAGCAGTCAATTTCGCGAGTTGTGTCTAGGGGGGGATGAGCAGTTCTTC CASSQFRELCLGGDEQFF
. . TRBJ1-5 TRBV9 TGTGCCAGCAGCCCCCGTCGAGACGGGGATCAGCCCCAGCATTTT CASSPRRDGDQPQHF
. few TRBJ1-1 TRBV7-9 TGTGCCAGCAGCTTAGAGGGGGTCACTGAAGCTTTCTTT CASSLEGVTEAFF
. . TRBJ2-7 TRBV20-1 TGCAGTGCTAGAAGGACTAACGAGCAGTACTTC CSARRTNEQYF
TRBD2 . TRBJ2-1 TRBV18 TGTGCCAGCTCACCACAACAACTAGCGGATAACAATGAGCAGTTCTTC CASSPQQLADNNEQFF
TRBD2 . TRBJ2-5 TRBV28 TGTGCCAGCAGTTTACCCGGGAGGGGACAAGAGACCCAGTACTTC CASSLPGRGQETQYF
TRBD1 once TRBJ2-7 TRBV5-4 TGTGCCAGCAGCCCGGGACAGCATTACGAGCAGTACTTC CASSPGQHYEQYF
TRBD2 few TRBJ2-3 TRBV13 TGTGCCGGGGGTAGCGGGAATCTAATAGATACGCAGTATTTT CAGGSGNLIDTQYF
. few TRBJ2-7 TRBV4-3 TGCGCCAGCAGCCAAGATTGGCGGGGAGTGAACTACGAGCAGTACTTC CASSQDWRGVNYEQYF
. . TRBJ1-2 TRBV28 TGTGCCAGCAGTTCTTGGGTCTATGGCTACACCTTC CASSSWVYGYTF
TRBD2 few TRBJ2-5 TRBV2 TGTGCCAGCAGTCTAGCGGGAGGGCCGGAGACCCAGTACTTC CASSLAGGPETQYF
. . TRBJ1-4 TRBV28 TGTGCCAGCAGCACCCCCGCTGGCCCTAATGAAAAACTGTTTTTT CASSTPAGPNEKLFF
TRBD2 few TRBJ2-7 TRBV5-4 TGTGCCAGCAACTCAGGCGGGAGAAACTACGAGCAGTACTTC CASNSGGRNYEQYF
. few TRBJ1-2 TRBV6-5 TGTGCCAGCAGTCGGACAGAAATTTATGGCTACACCTTC CASSRTEIYGYTF
. few TRBJ1-1 TRBV10-2 TGCGCCAGCAGTCGACCGAACACTGAAGCTTTCTTT CASSRPNTEAFF
TRBD1 . TRBJ2-2 TRBV7-2 TGTGCCAGCAGCTTAGCGACAGGGTACACCGGGGAGCTGTTTTTT CASSLATGYTGELFF
. few TRBJ2-5 TRBV7-2 TGTGCCAGCAGCTTAGCGCCGGCGTCCCAAGAGACCCAGTACTTC CASSLAPASQETQYF
. few TRBJ2-2 TRBV7-6 TGTGCCAGCAGCTTTGGCGGGGAGCTGTTTTTT CASSFGGELFF